The rows below give T cell receptor beta chains drawn from one sample of a study of OX40 agonist ivuxolimab in advanced cancers. The protocol was immunoSEQ multiplex PCR, while the TCRdb copy is restricted to in-frame clones and leaves out a portion. In the table there are around 72,000 clones, roughly 89% of which are singletons. The specimen comprised CD4+ or CD8+ T cells sorted from blood, sampled in a trial of the OX40 agonist ivuxolimab. These receptors were obtained from an adult with an advanced solid tumor such as melanoma, head and neck, liver or kidney cancer. The CDR3 runs from the conserved cysteine through the conserved F or W. D genes are given only for firm matches. Size tells how often a clone was seen (once, few, many) or the class of an expanded clone, and some rows leave it out.

j_call	v_call	cdr3_length	clone_size	d_call	cdr3_aa	cdr3_nt
TRBJ1-1	TRBV6-5	13	-	-	CASGALMNTEAFF	TGTGCCAGCGGAGCCTTAATGAACACTGAAGCTTTCTTT
TRBJ1-4	TRBV30	11	-	-	CAWSWEGKLFF	TGTGCCTGGAGTTGGGAGGGAAAACTGTTTTTT
TRBJ2-3	TRBV11-2	12	-	-	CATTGRGYTQYF	TGTGCCACCACGGGAAGGGGGTATACGCAGTATTTT
TRBJ1-4	TRBV6-5	14	-	-	CASSYSPGAEKLFF	TGTGCCAGCAGTTACTCACCAGGGGCCGAAAAACTGTTTTTT
TRBJ1-6	TRBV5-1	15	few	TRBD1	CASSLAGQGNSPLHF	TGCGCCAGCAGCTTGGCCGGACAGGGGAATTCACCCCTCCACTTT
TRBJ1-2	TRBV7-6	13	-	-	CASSLVGAGGYTF	TGTGCCAGCAGCTTAGTGGGGGCCGGGGGCTACACCTTC
TRBJ2-5	TRBV5-1	15	once	-	CASSLGGTFEETQYF	TGCGCCAGCAGCTTGGGAGGGACATTCGAAGAGACCCAGTACTTC
TRBJ1-2	TRBV4-1	14	-	-	CASSQAGVSYGYTF	TGCGCCAGCAGCCAAGCCGGGGTCAGCTATGGCTACACCTTC
TRBJ1-6	TRBV4-3	16	-	TRBD1	CASSQDDRGYLAPLHF	TGCGCCAGCAGCCAAGACGACAGGGGGTACTTAGCACCCCTCCACTTT
TRBJ2-1	TRBV6-5	12	-	-	CASSYRLPIEFF	TGTGCCAGCAGTTACCGTTTGCCCATCGAGTTCTTC
TRBJ2-2	TRBV9	13	-	-	CASSVGRGGELFF	TGTGCCAGCAGCGTAGGCCGGGGCGGGGAGCTGTTTTTT
TRBJ1-5	TRBV7-2	14	-	TRBD1	CASSVGQGYQPQHF	TGTGCCAGCAGTGTGGGACAGGGGTATCAGCCCCAGCATTTT
TRBJ1-5	TRBV7-2	14	-	-	CASSLGGGDQPQHF	TGTGCCAGCAGCTTAGGGGGGGGAGATCAGCCCCAGCATTTT
TRBJ2-2	TRBV7-2	15	-	-	CASSPSGVNTGELFF	TGTGCCAGCAGCCCGAGTGGGGTTAACACCGGGGAGCTGTTTTTT
TRBJ1-5	TRBV2	13	-	-	CASDSGKSQPQHF	TGTGCCAGCGACAGTGGGAAATCGCAGCCCCAGCATTTT
TRBJ2-5	TRBV19	13	-	-	CASSGNSGRDQYF	TGTGCCAGTAGTGGCAACTCCGGACGGGACCAGTACTTC
TRBJ2-5	TRBV7-3	15	few	-	CASSLSIGQGETQYF	TGTGCCAGCAGCTTAAGTATTGGTCAGGGAGAGACCCAGTACTTC
TRBJ2-7	TRBV7-2	15	-	TRBD2	CASSPSGGATYEQYF	TGTGCCAGCAGCCCTAGCGGGGGGGCAACCTACGAGCAGTACTTC
TRBJ1-2	TRBV30	13	-	TRBD1	CAWRGTGRAGYTF	TGTGCCTGGAGGGGGACAGGCAGGGCTGGCTACACCTTC
TRBJ2-1	TRBV6-6	14	-	-	CASTKVLLYNEQFF	TGTGCCAGCACTAAGGTACTCCTCTACAATGAGCAGTTCTTC
TRBJ1-1	TRBV6-1	12	-	TRBD1	CASSGWTGEAFF	TGTGCCAGCAGTGGATGGACAGGGGAAGCTTTCTTT
TRBJ2-7	TRBV6-5	15	few	-	CASSPGQLVRYEQYF	TGTGCCAGCAGCCCCGGACAGTTAGTTCGGTACGAGCAGTACTTC
TRBJ2-4	TRBV27	14	-	-	CASRGGWAKNIQYF	TGTGCCAGCAGAGGGGGGTGGGCCAAAAACATTCAGTACTTC
TRBJ1-5	TRBV6-5	13	once	-	CASSPRTREPQHF	TGTGCCAGCAGTCCTCGTACGCGAGAGCCCCAGCATTTT
TRBJ2-4	TRBV5-4	12	-	-	CASSPRGNIQYF	TGTGCCAGCAGCCCCCGGGGAAACATTCAGTACTTC
TRBJ2-1	TRBV4-1	17	-	TRBD2	CASSLSSGGSAYNEQFF	TGCGCCAGCAGCCTTTCATCGGGGGGATCAGCCTACAATGAGCAGTTCTTC
TRBJ2-5	TRBV6-5	15	-	TRBD2	CASSRTSGVWETQYF	TGTGCCAGCAGTAGGACTAGCGGGGTCTGGGAGACCCAGTACTTC
TRBJ2-3	TRBV6-6	13	-	-	CASSQTPGDTQYF	TGTGCCAGCAGCCAAACTCCTGGGGATACGCAGTATTTT
TRBJ1-6	TRBV27	17	-	TRBD1	CASSWGTGGSYNSPLHF	TGTGCCAGCAGCTGGGGGACAGGGGGATCTTATAATTCACCCCTCCACTTT
TRBJ1-4	TRBV11-3	16	-	-	CASSSHSGTRGEKLFF	TGTGCCAGCAGCTCGCACTCCGGGACCCGGGGTGAAAAACTGTTTTTT
TRBJ1-6	TRBV4-1	14	-	TRBD1	CASTAGGFNSPLHF	TGCGCCAGCACCGCAGGGGGGTTCAATTCACCCCTCCACTTT
TRBJ2-5	TRBV5-6	14	-	TRBD2	CASITSGGQETQYF	TGTGCCAGCATAACTAGCGGGGGACAAGAGACCCAGTACTTC
TRBJ2-7	TRBV7-2	15	-	TRBD2	CASSRTAVGGGEQYF	TGTGCCAGCAGCCGTACAGCTGTCGGGGGGGGAGAGCAGTACTTC
TRBJ2-2	TRBV19	17	-	TRBD1	CASSIPKTDRDGGELFF	TGTGCCAGTAGTATCCCGAAAACGGACAGGGATGGCGGGGAGCTGTTTTTT
TRBJ1-2	TRBV5-6	13	-	-	CASSLRTADGYTF	TGTGCCAGCAGCTTACGAACAGCCGATGGCTACACCTTC
TRBJ1-1	TRBV10-3	13	-	-	CAIMGGARTEAFF	TGTGCCATCATGGGGGGCGCAAGGACTGAAGCTTTCTTT
TRBJ1-4	TRBV7-9	14	-	TRBD1	CASSPDRGNEKLFF	TGTGCCAGCAGCCCTGACAGGGGGAATGAAAAACTGTTTTTT
TRBJ2-4	TRBV18	17	-	-	CASSLRRPELAKNIQYF	TGTGCCAGCTCACTAAGGCGGCCGGAACTAGCCAAAAACATTCAGTACTTC
TRBJ2-1	TRBV20-1	11	-	-	CSAKVINEQFF	TGCAGTGCTAAAGTGATCAATGAGCAGTTCTTC
TRBJ1-6	TRBV5-1	15	-	-	CASSLEAGPNSPLHF	TGCGCCAGCAGCTTGGAAGCCGGACCGAATTCACCCCTCCACTTT
TRBJ2-6	TRBV9	18	-	-	CASSVLGTSPSGANVLTF	TGTGCCAGCAGCGTATTGGGGACATCTCCCTCTGGGGCCAACGTCCTGACTTTC
TRBJ2-2	TRBV5-6	14	-	-	CASSGGGPTGELFF	TGTGCCAGCAGCGGGGGCGGGCCCACCGGGGAGCTGTTTTTT
TRBJ1-3	TRBV6-6	12	-	-	CASGDSGNTIYF	TGTGCCAGCGGGGACTCTGGAAACACCATATATTTT
TRBJ1-1	TRBV6-6	15	-	-	CASLQAGSMNTEAFF	TGTGCTTCCCTTCAGGCGGGCAGCATGAACACTGAAGCTTTCTTT
TRBJ2-1	TRBV18	12	-	-	CASSPRELGQFF	TGTGCCAGCTCACCACGGGAACTAGGGCAGTTCTTC
TRBJ1-2	TRBV28	13	-	TRBD1	CASSLETGFGYTF	TGTGCCAGCAGTTTAGAGACAGGGTTTGGCTACACCTTC
TRBJ2-7	TRBV7-9	16	-	TRBD1	CASSLEGTGRSYEQYF	TGTGCCAGCAGCTTAGAAGGGACAGGGCGATCCTACGAGCAGTACTTC
TRBJ1-1	TRBV5-1	14	-	-	CASSIQGVGTEAFF	TGCGCCAGCAGCATTCAGGGCGTCGGCACTGAAGCTTTCTTT